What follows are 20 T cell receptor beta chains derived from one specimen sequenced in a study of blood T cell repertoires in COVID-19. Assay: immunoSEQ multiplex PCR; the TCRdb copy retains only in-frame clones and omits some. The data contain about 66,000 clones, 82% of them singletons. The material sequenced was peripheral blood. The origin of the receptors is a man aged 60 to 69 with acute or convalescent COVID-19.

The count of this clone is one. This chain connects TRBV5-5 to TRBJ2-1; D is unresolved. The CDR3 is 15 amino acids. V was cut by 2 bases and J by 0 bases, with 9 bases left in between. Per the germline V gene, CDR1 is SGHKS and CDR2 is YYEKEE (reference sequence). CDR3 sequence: CASSFGPDSYNEQFF. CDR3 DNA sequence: TGTGCCAGCAGCTTTGGGCCTGACTCCTACAATGAGCAGTTCTTC.

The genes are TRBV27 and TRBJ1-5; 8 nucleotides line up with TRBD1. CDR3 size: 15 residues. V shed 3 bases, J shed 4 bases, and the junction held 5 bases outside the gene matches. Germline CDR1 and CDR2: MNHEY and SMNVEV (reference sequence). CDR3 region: CASSFGQGANQPQHF. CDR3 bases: TGTGCCAGCAGTTTTGGGCAGGGGGCGAATCAGCCCCAGCATTTT.

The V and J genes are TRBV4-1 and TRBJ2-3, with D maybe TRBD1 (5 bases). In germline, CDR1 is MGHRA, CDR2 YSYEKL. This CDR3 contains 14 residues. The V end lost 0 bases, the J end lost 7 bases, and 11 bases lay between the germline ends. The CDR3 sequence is CASSQDIGAHTQYF. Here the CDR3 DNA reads TGCGCCAGCAGCCAAGATATAGGGGCGCATACGCAGTATTTT.

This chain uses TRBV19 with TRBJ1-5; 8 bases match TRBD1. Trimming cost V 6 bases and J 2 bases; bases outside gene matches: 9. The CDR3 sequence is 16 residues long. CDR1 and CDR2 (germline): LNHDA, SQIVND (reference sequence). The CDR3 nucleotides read TGTGCCAGTAGGGACAGGGTTGGATCGGGCAATCAGCCCCAGCATTTT. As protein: CASRDRVGSGNQPQHF. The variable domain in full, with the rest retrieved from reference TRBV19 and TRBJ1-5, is DGGITQSPKYLFRKEGQNVTLSCEQNLNHDAMYWYRQDPGQGLRLIYYSQIVNDFQKGDIAEGYSVSREKKESFPLTVTSAQKNPTAFYLCASRDRVGSGNQPQHFGDGTRLSIL.

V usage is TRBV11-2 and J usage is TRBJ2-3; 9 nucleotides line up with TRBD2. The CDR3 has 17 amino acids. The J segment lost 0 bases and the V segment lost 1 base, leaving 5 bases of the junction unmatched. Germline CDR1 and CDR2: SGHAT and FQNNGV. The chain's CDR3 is CASSLGRTSASTDTQYF. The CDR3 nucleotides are TGTGCCAGCAGCTTAGGTAGGACTAGCGCAAGCACAGATACGCAGTATTTT. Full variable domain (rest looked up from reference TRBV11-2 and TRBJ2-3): EAGVAQSPRYKIIEKRQSVAFWCNPISGHATLYWYQQILGQGPKLLIQFQNNGVVDDSQLPKDRFSAERLKGVDSTLKIQPAKLEDSAVYLCASSLGRTSASTDTQYFGPGTRLTVL.

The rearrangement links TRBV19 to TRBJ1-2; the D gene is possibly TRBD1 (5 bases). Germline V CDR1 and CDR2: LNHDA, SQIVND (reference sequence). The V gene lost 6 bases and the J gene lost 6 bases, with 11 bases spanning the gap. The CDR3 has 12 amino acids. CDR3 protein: CASRGLGDGYTF. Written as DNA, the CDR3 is TGTGCCAGTAGGGGGCTGGGCGATGGCTACACCTTC.

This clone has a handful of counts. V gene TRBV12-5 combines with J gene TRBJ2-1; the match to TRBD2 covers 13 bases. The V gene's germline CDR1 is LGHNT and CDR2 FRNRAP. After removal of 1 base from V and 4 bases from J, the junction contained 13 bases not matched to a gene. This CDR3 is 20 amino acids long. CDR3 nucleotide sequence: TGTGCTAGTGGTTTGGAAGGACTAGCGGGGGACCGTCTAACTTACAATGAGCAGTTCTTC. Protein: CASGLEGLAGDRLTYNEQFF. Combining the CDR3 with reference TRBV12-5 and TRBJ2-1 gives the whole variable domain DARVTQTPRHKVTEMGQEVTMRCQPILGHNTVFWYRQTMMQGLELLAYFRNRAPLDDSGMPKDRFSAEMPDATLATLKIQPSEPRDSAVYFCASGLEGLAGDRLTYNEQFFGPGTRLTVL.

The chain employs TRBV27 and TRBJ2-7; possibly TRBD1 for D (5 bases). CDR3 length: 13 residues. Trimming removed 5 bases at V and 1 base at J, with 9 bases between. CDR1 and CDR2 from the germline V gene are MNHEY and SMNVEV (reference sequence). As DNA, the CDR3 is TGTGCCAGCAGTGTGGACAATTCCTACGAGCAGTACTTC. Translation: CASSVDNSYEQYF.

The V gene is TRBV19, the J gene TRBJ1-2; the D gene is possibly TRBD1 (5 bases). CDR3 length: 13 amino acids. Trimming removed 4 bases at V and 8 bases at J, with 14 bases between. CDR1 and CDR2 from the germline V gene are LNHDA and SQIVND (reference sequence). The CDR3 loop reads CASSRDFLDGYTF. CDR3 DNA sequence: TGTGCCAGTAGTAGGGACTTCCTAGACGGCTACACCTTC. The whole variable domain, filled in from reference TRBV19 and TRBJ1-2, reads DGGITQSPKYLFRKEGQNVTLSCEQNLNHDAMYWYRQDPGQGLRLIYYSQIVNDFQKGDIAEGYSVSREKKESFPLTVTSAQKNPTAFYLCASSRDFLDGYTFGSGTRLTVV.

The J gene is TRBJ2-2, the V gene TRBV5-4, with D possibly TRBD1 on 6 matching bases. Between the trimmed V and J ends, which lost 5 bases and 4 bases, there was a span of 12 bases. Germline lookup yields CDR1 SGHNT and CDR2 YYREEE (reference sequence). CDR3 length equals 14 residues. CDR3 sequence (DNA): TGTGCCAGCAGTCAAGAGACAGGCACCGGGGAGCTGTTTTTT. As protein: CASSQETGTGELFF.

The CDR3 spells CASSSLRSGNTIYF. CDR3 sequence (DNA): TGTGCCAGCAGTTCCCTAAGATCTGGAAACACCATATATTTT. This rearrangement joins TRBV6-5 to TRBJ1-3; D is undetermined. The CDR3 totals 14 residues. The V gene's germline CDR1 is MNHEY and CDR2 SVGAGI. The ends were cut back, 4 bases at V and 1 base at J, with 8 bases in the middle.

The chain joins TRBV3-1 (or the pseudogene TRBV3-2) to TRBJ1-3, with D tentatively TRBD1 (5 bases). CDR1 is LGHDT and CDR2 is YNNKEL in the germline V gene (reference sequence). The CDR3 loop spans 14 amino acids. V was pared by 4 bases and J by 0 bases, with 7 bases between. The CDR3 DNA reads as TGTGCCAGCAGCCTCGACAGCTCTGGAAACACCATATATTTT. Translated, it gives CASSLDSSGNTIYF.

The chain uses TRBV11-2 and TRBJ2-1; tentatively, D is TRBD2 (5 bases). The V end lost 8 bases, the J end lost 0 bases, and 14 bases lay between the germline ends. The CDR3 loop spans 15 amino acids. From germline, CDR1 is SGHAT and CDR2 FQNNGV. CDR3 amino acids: CASSPPGSSYNEQFF. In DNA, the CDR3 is TGTGCCAGCTCCCCCCCGGGGAGCTCCTACAATGAGCAGTTCTTC. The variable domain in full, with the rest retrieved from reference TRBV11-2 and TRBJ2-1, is EAGVAQSPRYKIIEKRQSVAFWCNPISGHATLYWYQQILGQGPKLLIQFQNNGVVDDSQLPKDRFSAERLKGVDSTLKIQPAKLEDSAVYLCASSPPGSSYNEQFFGPGTRLTVL.

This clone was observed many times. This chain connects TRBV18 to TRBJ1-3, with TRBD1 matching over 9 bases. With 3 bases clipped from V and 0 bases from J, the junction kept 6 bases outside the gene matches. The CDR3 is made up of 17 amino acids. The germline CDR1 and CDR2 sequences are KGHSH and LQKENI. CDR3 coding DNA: TGTGCCAGCTCACCGTCGGACAGGGGAACCTCTGGAAACACCATATATTTT. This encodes CASSPSDRGTSGNTIYF. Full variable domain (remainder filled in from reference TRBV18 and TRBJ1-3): NAGVMQNPRHLVRRRGQEARLRCSPMKGHSHVYWYRQLPEEGLKFMVYLQKENIIDESGMPKERFSAEFPKEGPSILRIQQVVRGDSAAYFCASSPSDRGTSGNTIYFGEGSWLTVV.

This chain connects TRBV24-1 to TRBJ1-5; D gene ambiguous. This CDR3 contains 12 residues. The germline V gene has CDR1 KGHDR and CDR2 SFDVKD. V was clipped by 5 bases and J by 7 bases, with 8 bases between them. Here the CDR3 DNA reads TGTGCCACCAGTGTGGGAGGGCAGCCCCAGCATTTT. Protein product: CATSVGGQPQHF.

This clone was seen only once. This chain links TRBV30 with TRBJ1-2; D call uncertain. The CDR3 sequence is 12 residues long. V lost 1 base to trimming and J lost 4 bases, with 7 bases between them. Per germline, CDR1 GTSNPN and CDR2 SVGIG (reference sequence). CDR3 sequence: CAWSDSGYGYTF. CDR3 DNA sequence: TGTGCCTGGAGTGACTCAGGCTATGGCTACACCTTC.

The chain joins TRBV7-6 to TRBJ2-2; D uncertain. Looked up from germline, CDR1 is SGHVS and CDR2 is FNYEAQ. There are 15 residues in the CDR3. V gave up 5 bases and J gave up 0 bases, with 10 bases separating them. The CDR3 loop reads CASSESPTNTGELFF. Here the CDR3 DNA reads TGTGCCAGCAGCGAGTCCCCGACGAACACCGGGGAGCTGTTTTTT.

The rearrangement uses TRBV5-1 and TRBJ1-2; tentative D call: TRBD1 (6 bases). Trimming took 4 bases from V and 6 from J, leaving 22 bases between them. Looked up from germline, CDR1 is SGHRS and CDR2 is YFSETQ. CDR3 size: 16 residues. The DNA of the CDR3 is TGCGCCAGCAGCCCCGGGGGGGCCGGAAGTAGGGATGGCTACACCTTC. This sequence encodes CASSPGGAGSRDGYTF.

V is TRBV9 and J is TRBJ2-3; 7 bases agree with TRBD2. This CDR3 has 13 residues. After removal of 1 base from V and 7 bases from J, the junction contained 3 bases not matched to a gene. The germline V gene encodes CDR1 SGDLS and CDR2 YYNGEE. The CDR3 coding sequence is TGTGCCAGCAGCGTATCGGGACTAAATACGCAGTATTTT. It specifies CASSVSGLNTQYF.

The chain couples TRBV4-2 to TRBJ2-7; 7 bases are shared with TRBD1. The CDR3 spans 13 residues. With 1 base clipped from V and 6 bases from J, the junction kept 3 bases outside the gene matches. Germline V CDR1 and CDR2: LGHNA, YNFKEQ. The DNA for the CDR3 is TGTGCCAGCAGCCAAGTTGGGACAGCCGAGCAGTACGTC. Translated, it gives CASSQVGTAEQYV.